What follows are 24 T cell receptor beta chains derived from one specimen sequenced in a study of cytomegalovirus exposure and HLA in healthy donors. The study ran its PCR with 60 Vbeta and 13 Jbeta primers. Assay used: immunoSEQ multiplex PCR; TCRdb lists only in-frame clones, some missing. Of about 100,000 clones detected, approximately 76% appear once; the ten largest clones hold around 19%. The sample was PBMCs. These TCRs come from a woman in her fifties or sixties in good health and CMV-seropositive.

The J gene is TRBJ1-2, the V gene TRBV6-5; no reliable D call. Trimming took 6 bases from V and 5 from J, leaving 13 bases between them. The V gene's germline CDR1 is MNHEY and CDR2 SVGAGI. This CDR3 is built from 13 residues. The chain's CDR3 is CASRTGQRYGYTF. CDR3 bases: TGTGCCAGCAGGACCGGCCAGAGGTATGGCTACACCTTC.

CDR3 loop: CASSPGQGTDTQYF. CDR3 bases: TGTGCCAGCAGCCCGGGACAGGGCACAGATACGCAGTATTTT. The V call is TRBV2, the J call TRBJ2-3; 8 nucleotides match TRBD1. CDR3 size: 14 residues. CDR1 is SNHLY, CDR2 FYNNEI, per germline. The ends lost 6 bases at V and 1 base at J; junction bases unmatched: 3.

The chain recombines TRBV30 with TRBJ2-3; 11 nucleotides agree with TRBD2. Germline loops: CDR1 GTSNPN, CDR2 SVGIG (reference sequence). The CDR3 is made up of 16 amino acids. The J segment lost 0 bases and the V segment lost 4 bases, leaving 6 bases of the junction unmatched. CDR3 loop: CAWTMGLAESTDTQYF. The CDR3 region has the DNA TGTGCCTGGACCATGGGACTAGCGGAGAGCACAGATACGCAGTATTTT.

V and J are TRBV7-2 and TRBJ2-3; no clear D. The CDR3 is 16 amino acids. CDR1 and CDR2 (germline): SGHTA, FQGNSA. Trimming took 7 bases from V and 2 from J, leaving 19 bases between them. The CDR3 protein is CASMNGRFSSTDTQYF. The CDR3 DNA reads as TGTGCCAGCATGAATGGGCGATTTTCTTCCACAGATACGCAGTATTTT.

The rearrangement links TRBV4-2 to TRBJ2-5; D possibly corresponds to TRBD2 (7 bases). Per the germline V gene, CDR1 is LGHNA and CDR2 is YNFKEQ. This CDR3 contains 14 residues. V was clipped by 3 bases and J by 0 bases, with 8 bases between them. The CDR3 nucleotides read TGTGCCAGCAGCCAGGGGGGGCACCAAGAGACCCAGTACTTC. Protein product: CASSQGGHQETQYF.

The rearrangement joins TRBV9 to TRBJ1-2; TRBD1 aligns across 7 bases. The CDR3 contains 15 residues. After removal of 3 bases from V and 1 base from J, the junction contained 6 bases not matched to a gene. Germline CDR1 reads SGDLS; CDR2 reads YYNGEE. The CDR3 bases are TGTGCCAGCAGCGAGGGGACAGCTTATAACTATGGCTACACCTTC. It specifies CASSEGTAYNYGYTF.

The sample holds a few counts of this clone. The V gene is TRBV13, the J gene TRBJ2-1; 9 nucleotides align to TRBD1. V lost 5 bases, J lost 3 bases, and 8 bases stayed unmatched. CDR1 and CDR2 from the germline V gene are PRHDT and FYEKMQ (reference sequence). The CDR3 runs 16 residues. The CDR3 is CASSHSGTGRYNEQFF. The CDR3 nucleotides read TGTGCCAGCAGCCATTCCGGGACAGGGCGCTACAATGAGCAGTTCTTC.

The chain carries TRBV10-3 and TRBJ1-5, with D unresolved. CDR3 length: 15 amino acids. V lost 2 bases and J 0 bases, leaving 8 bases between the germline ends. Germline loops: CDR1 ENHRY, CDR2 SYGVKD. The CDR3 spells CAISEGSSSNQPQHF. In DNA, the CDR3 is TGTGCCATCAGTGAGGGCAGTTCTAGCAATCAGCCCCAGCATTTT.

J is TRBJ1-1 and V is TRBV9, with D possibly being TRBD1 (6 bases). CDR3 length: 15 residues. Germline CDR1 reads SGDLS; CDR2 reads YYNGEE. Trimming removed 0 bases from V and 3 bases from J, with 12 bases in between. The CDR3 DNA reads TGTGCCAGCAGCGTAGCTTGGCAGGGGTACACTGAAGCTTTCTTT. This gives the protein CASSVAWQGYTEAFF. The whole variable domain, filled in from reference TRBV9 and TRBJ1-1, reads DSGVTQTPKHLITATGQRVTLRCSPRSGDLSVYWYQQSLDQGLQFLIQYYNGEERAKGNILERFSAQQFPDLHSELNLSSLELGDSALYFCASSVAWQGYTEAFFGQGTRLTVV.

The chain is built from TRBV27 and TRBJ2-1, with 7 nucleotides matching TRBD1. Germline lookup yields CDR1 MNHEY and CDR2 SMNVEV (reference sequence). The CDR3 has 19 amino acids. The trim removed 3 bases at V and 2 bases at J, leaving 16 bases unmatched. CDR3: CASSFEGAHSDLTYNEQFF. As DNA, the CDR3 is TGTGCCAGCAGTTTTGAGGGGGCTCATTCGGACCTAACCTACAATGAGCAGTTCTTC.

The chain links TRBV7-8 to TRBJ2-5; tentatively, D is TRBD1 (6 bases). There are 13 residues in the CDR3. Trimming took off 5 bases at V and 5 bases at J, with 12 bases between the two ends. Germline V gene data show CDR1 as SGHVS and CDR2 as FQNEAQ. CDR3 sequence reads: CASSLDRIETQYF. The CDR3 DNA follows: TGTGCCAGCAGCCTAGACAGGATCGAGACCCAGTACTTC.

The chain uses TRBV5-6 and TRBJ2-1; D is unresolved. Germline V lookup: CDR1 SGHDT, CDR2 YYEEEE. Trimming pared 4 bases from V and 4 bases from J, leaving 3 bases between. The length of the CDR3 is 11 residues. The CDR3 DNA reads as TGTGCCAGCAGCCTATACAATGAGCAGTTCTTC. Translation: CASSLYNEQFF.

The chain combines TRBV5-1 with TRBJ2-5; TRBD2 matches 9 bases. CDR3 length: 14 amino acids. In germline, CDR1 is SGHRS, CDR2 YFSETQ. Unmatched junction bases numbered 2, after V lost 4 bases and J lost 1 base. CDR3 sequence (DNA): TGCGCCAGCAGCCAGACTAGCGGCCAAGAGACCCAGTACTTC. Translation: CASSQTSGQETQYF.

This clone showed up just once. The genes are TRBV11-2 and TRBJ2-4; TRBD1 matches at 9 bases. This CDR3 spans 13 amino acids. Germline lookup yields CDR1 SGHAT and CDR2 FQNNGV. After removal of 5 bases from V and 10 bases from J, the junction contained 6 bases not matched to a gene. CDR3 region: CASSQTGGGIQYF. The CDR3 DNA reads TGTGCCAGCAGCCAGACAGGGGGAGGGATTCAGTACTTC.

The chain uses TRBV5-1 and TRBJ2-7; 9 bases map to TRBD1. Germline assignment: CDR1 SGHRS and CDR2 YFSETQ. Trimming at V came to 0 bases and at J to 6 bases, leaving 4 bases not matched to a gene. This CDR3 comprises 14 residues. DNA of the CDR3: TGCGCCAGCAGCTTGGGTAGGACAGGGGCCGAGCAGTACTTC. It is translated as CASSLGRTGAEQYF.

The V call is TRBV28, the J call TRBJ2-1, with 11 bases fitting TRBD2. V trimming: 3 bases; J trimming: 6 bases; junction bases outside the gene matches: 4. The V gene's germline CDR1 is MDHEN and CDR2 SYDVKM. The CDR3 length is 15 residues. CDR3 loop: CASSFGLAGGNEQFF. For the CDR3, the DNA is TGTGCCAGCAGTTTCGGGCTAGCGGGAGGCAATGAGCAGTTCTTC.

The V gene is TRBV21-1, the J gene TRBJ1-1; the table calls TRBD1, which could not be checked here. TRBV21-1 is termed a pseudogene. The CDR3 consists of 14 residues. The CDR3, as DNA: TGTGCCAGCAGCATTGGGGGCGAGAACACTGAAGCTTTCTTT. Protein sequence: CASSIGGENTEAFF.

This clone has more than one count but fewer than ten. CDR3 protein: CATSGWDRVSNQPQHF. As DNA, the CDR3 is TGTGCCACCAGCGGTTGGGACAGGGTTAGCAATCAGCCCCAGCATTTT. This chain links TRBV15 with TRBJ1-5, with TRBD1 matching over 9 bases. Germline CDR1 and CDR2: LNHNV and YYDKDF (reference sequence). V gave up 5 bases and J gave up 0 bases; unmatched junction bases: 5. This CDR3 contains 16 residues.

This clone was seen a handful of times. CDR3 sequence: CASSTRTSGSVTYEQYF. CDR3 sequence (DNA): TGTGCCAGTAGTACAAGGACTAGCGGGAGTGTCACGTACGAGCAGTACTTC. This chain links TRBV19 with TRBJ2-5; TRBD2 aligns across 13 bases. The DNA end is a closer match to TRBJ2-7, so the J assignment may be wrong. Germline CDR1 is LNHDA and CDR2 is SQIVND (reference sequence). The length of the CDR3 is 17 residues.

The genes are TRBV2 and TRBJ2-3; 12 bases are a match to TRBD2. CDR3 length equals 15 residues. V lost 5 bases to trimming and J lost 0 bases; unmatched junction nucleotides: 0. Germline V lookup: CDR1 SNHLY, CDR2 FYNNEI. CDR3 DNA: TGTGCCAGCAGTACTAGCGGGAGGAGCACAGATACGCAGTATTTT. It codes for CASSTSGRSTDTQYF.

This clone turned up a few times. The V call is TRBV29-1, the J call TRBJ2-5, with 8 bases matching TRBD2. Judging by the DNA end, TRBJ2-7 fits better; the J call may be wrong. The CDR3 loop spans 11 amino acids. CDR1 is SQVTM, CDR2 ANQGSEA, per germline. CDR3 bases: TGCAGCGCCGGGACTAGATACGAGCAGTACTTC. Its translation is CSAGTRYEQYF.

This clone was counted once. The chain couples TRBV19 to TRBJ2-7; 7 positions match TRBD1. The CDR3 contains 14 residues. Germline CDR1 LNHDA, CDR2 SQIVND (reference sequence). V shed 5 bases and J 0 bases; nucleotides not matched to a gene: 4. CDR3 DNA sequence: TGTGCCAGTAGTCCTGGGACAGTCTCCTACGAGCAGTACTTC. Encoded protein: CASSPGTVSYEQYF.

In its sample, this clone was seen a few times. The V call is TRBV2, the J call TRBJ1-5; D call uncertain. In germline, CDR1 is SNHLY, CDR2 FYNNEI. The CDR3 extends over 12 amino acids. V was pared by 5 bases and J by 3 bases, with 5 bases between. The CDR3 sequence: CASSRFNQPQHF. The CDR3 nucleotides read TGTGCCAGCAGTCGGTTCAATCAGCCCCAGCATTTT.

This clone occurred many times. The V call is TRBV7-8, the J call TRBJ2-1; 8 nucleotides align to TRBD2. There are 15 residues in the CDR3. CDR1 and CDR2 from the germline V gene are SGHVS and FQNEAQ. Losses at the gene ends were 6 bases for V and 8 bases for J; bases not matched to a gene: 12. The CDR3 sequence: CASRPESGSGDEQFF. Here the CDR3 DNA reads TGTGCCAGCAGACCCGAAAGCGGGAGTGGCGATGAGCAGTTCTTC.